This T cell receptor (beta chain) was sequenced for a study of shared clonotypes between healthy human individuals (dated by TCRdb to the early 2020s). Broadly, across the study: The cohort comprised a couple of women and a few men aged 18 to 49 years. To increase sequencing depth and limit assay-specific biases, TCR repertoire library preparation and sequencing were carried out by different laboratories using diverse techniques. For each donor, CD4 naive and CD4 memory were each given three plates, CD8 naive was given two plates, and CD8 memory was given one plate. Leukapheresis yielded between about 0.9 and 9.5 billion PBMCs per donor. Blood TCR repertoires of a handful of healthy adults were deeply sequenced to estimate repertoire size and the extent of clonotype sharing between individuals.

Donors were healthy HIV-negative adults with no recently reported acute infections or vaccinations. Every donor was a Caucasian adult living in Nashville, Tennessee, USA. CD4+ T cells were enriched by magnetic negative selection; naive cells were then positively selected on CD45RA, and the negative fraction formed the memory subset. After blood collection by leukapheresis, PBMCs were isolated using Ficoll-Histopaque density gradient centrifugation and then cryopreserved in the vapor phase of liquid nitrogen. Purity and quantity of every magnetically sorted T cell population were checked by analytical flow cytometry. From each sorted fraction, genomic DNA was isolated and quantified by UV absorbance on a Nanodrop 2000c. CDR1 and CDR2 are read off the germline V gene as MGHRA and YSYEKL. The CDR3 runs 16 residues from the cysteine to the phenylalanine. Only the CDR3 part of the read is kept: 48 bases, read in frame from the first base. V loses 4 bases at its end and J loses 5 bases; junction bases beyond the gene matches: 9.

Here is what the overall study found, with its caveats: Because the study included a small number of donors, the genetic and exposure-history diversity represented was limited. Incomplete sequencing was indicated by rarefaction of sorted-subset datasets, despite the large sequencing depth. Clonotypes shared by all four sorted-subset donors showed higher generation probabilities than non-shared clonotypes. Pairwise subsampling indicated that sequencing depth was expected to affect the degree of clonotype sharing among donors. Approximately 5% of naive CD4, around 3.5% of naive CD8, about 2.4% of memory CD4, and about 0.4% of memory CD8 clonotypes were shared across four donors. Sampling was limited to blood, and TCR repertoires in tissue likely differ from TCR repertoires in blood. Naive subsets generally had larger estimated clonotype richness than memory subsets did.

Using the deep immunoSEQ assay, multiplex PCR amplified TCR CDR3 regions from genomic DNA. Extracted genomic DNA from each cell subset was distributed evenly across all wells of several immunoSEQ 96-well plates, and each plate was treated as a replicate. For sorted subsets, about 200 ng genomic DNA, equal to some 28,000 T cell genomes, was loaded into each replicate PCR. The purified libraries were quantified using a Qubit 3.0 fluorometer, sized with a Bioanalyzer 2100, and then quantified again using the KAPA Library Quantification kit. A separate single-read 150-cycle Illumina NextSeq 550 flow cell was used to sequence each immunoSEQ 96-well plate. As for the authors' bioinformatics: Because the immunoSEQ output included only junctional sequences and no quality scores, the filtering could not be the same as the filtering used for full-length reads. To assign V/J genes and CDR3, sequences were annotated using PyIR, a Python wrapper for IgBLAST v1.9, with IMGT germline references. Reads with weak V/J assignments (E-value above 1e-6), missing CDR3, stop codons, out-of-frame junctions, or ambiguous translated residues were removed. A V3J clonotype was defined by an identical inferred V gene, J gene, and CDR3 amino acid sequence. Percentage overlap between repertoires was computed as shared unique clonotypes divided by the size of the smaller repertoire. RTK rarefaction, the Chao1 estimator, and Recon v2.1 estimates of unobserved clonotypes were used to assess repertoire richness. For all TCRbeta clonotypes obtained by the gDNA method from four donors, generation probabilities were computed with OLGA. TCRdb retrieved this table from immuneACCESS and kept in-frame rearrangements only. Not all clones are present; in checked studies, unresolved V genes account for under half, and no reason is known for the remainder. The D gene and trimming were derived from the DNA, and the V and J assignments and clone size from that table. Recorded for this sample are about 510,000 clones; almost 97% of them occurred a single time. 0.05% to 0.07% of the sample belongs to the ten largest clones.

With regard to this clone: Its antigen specificity is not known. No much larger clone exists at a distance of one base, and base qualities are not known.

The sample comprised naive CD4+ T cells sorted from blood. The sample's cell subset or site label is to be understood as: CD45RA+ positively selected. This receptor chain uses TRBV4-1 and TRBJ2-1; 9 middle bases align to TRBD1. The TCR sequence derives from a woman in her 30s in good health. The DNA sequence is as follows: TGCGCCAGCAGCCCATCGAAGGGACAGGGTAACAATGAGCAGTTCTTC. This encodes CASSPSKGQGNNEQFF.